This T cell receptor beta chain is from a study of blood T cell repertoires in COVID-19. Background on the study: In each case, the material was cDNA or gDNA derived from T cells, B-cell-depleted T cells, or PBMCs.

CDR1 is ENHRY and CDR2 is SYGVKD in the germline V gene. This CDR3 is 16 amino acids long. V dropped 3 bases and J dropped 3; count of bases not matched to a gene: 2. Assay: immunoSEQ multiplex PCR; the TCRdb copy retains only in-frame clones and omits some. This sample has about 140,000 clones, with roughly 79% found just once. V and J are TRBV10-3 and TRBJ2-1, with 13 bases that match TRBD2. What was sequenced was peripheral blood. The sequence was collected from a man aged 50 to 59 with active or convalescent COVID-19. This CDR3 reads CAISERLAGGYNEQFF. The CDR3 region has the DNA TGTGCCATCAGTGAACGACTAGCGGGAGGCTACAATGAGCAGTTCTTC.